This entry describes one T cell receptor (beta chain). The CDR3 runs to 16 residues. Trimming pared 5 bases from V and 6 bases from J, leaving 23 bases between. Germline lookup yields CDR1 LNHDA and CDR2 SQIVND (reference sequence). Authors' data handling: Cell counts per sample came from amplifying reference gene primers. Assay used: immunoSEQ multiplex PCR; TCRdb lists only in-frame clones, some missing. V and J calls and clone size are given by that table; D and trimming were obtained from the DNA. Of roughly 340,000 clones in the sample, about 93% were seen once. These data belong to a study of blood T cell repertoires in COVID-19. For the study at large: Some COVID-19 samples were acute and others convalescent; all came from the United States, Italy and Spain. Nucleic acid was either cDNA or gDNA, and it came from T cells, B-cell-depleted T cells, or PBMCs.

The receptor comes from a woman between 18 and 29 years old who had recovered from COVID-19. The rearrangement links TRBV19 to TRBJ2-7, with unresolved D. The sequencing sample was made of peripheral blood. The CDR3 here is CASSPPYPRSSGEQYV. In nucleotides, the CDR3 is TGTGCCAGTAGTCCCCCATACCCGCGGTCCTCGGGCGAGCAGTACGTC.